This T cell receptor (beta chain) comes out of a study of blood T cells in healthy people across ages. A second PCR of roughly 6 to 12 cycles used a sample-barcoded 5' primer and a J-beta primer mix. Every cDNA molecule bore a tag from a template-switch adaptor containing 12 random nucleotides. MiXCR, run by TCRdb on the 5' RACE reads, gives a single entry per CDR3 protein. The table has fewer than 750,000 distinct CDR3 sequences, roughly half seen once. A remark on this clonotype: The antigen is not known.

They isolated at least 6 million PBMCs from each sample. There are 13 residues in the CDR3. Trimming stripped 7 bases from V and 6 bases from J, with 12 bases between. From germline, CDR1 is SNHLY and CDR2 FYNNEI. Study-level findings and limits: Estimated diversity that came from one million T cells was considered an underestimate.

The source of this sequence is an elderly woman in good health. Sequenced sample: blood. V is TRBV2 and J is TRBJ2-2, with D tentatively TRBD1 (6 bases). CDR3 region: CASTRGPPGELFF. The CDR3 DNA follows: TGTGCCAGCACCAGGGGACCCCCCGGGGAGCTGTTTTTT. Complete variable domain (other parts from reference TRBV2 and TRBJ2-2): EPEVTQTPSHQVTQMGQEVILRCVPISNHLYFYWYRQILGQKVEFLVSFYNNEISEKSEIFDDQFSVERPDGSNFTLKIRSTKLEDSAMYFCASTRGPPGELFFGEGSRLTVL.